This T cell receptor (beta chain) was sequenced in a study of regulatory T cells in long-lasting Graves disease. Study results and limitations: Persistent disease preferred TRBV28, TRBJ1-2 and TRBJ2-5; new disease, TRBV20-1 and TRBJ2-1.

Construction of the TCR beta libraries employed iRepertoire HTBI primers in conjunction with Arm-PCR of CDR3 regions. TCRdb passed the multiplex PCR reads through MiXCR, listing each CDR3 protein once. The repertoire holds roughly 360,000 distinct CDR3 sequences, with roughly 24% as singletons. Sample time point: persistent/refractory GD, antithyroid drugs over 5 years with positive TRAb. PBMC-derived RNA was used for the TCR library. A note on this clonotype: Its target is unknown.

V lost 3 bases, J lost 9 bases, and 12 bases lay in between. The CDR3 covers 13 residues. CDR1 and CDR2 (germline): MNHGY, SVAAGI. Sample: peripheral blood mononuclear cells (PBMCs), taken when the disease was refractory, from a patient treated with antithyroid drugs. The receptor comes from a woman aged 35 to 49 with Graves disease. This sequence joins TRBV6-9 and TRBJ2-1, with D possibly TRBD2 on 5 matching bases. In DNA form, the CDR3 reads TGTGCCAGCAGTTACTCAGGACTGCGTGAGCAGTTCTTC. Its translation: CASSYSGLREQFF.